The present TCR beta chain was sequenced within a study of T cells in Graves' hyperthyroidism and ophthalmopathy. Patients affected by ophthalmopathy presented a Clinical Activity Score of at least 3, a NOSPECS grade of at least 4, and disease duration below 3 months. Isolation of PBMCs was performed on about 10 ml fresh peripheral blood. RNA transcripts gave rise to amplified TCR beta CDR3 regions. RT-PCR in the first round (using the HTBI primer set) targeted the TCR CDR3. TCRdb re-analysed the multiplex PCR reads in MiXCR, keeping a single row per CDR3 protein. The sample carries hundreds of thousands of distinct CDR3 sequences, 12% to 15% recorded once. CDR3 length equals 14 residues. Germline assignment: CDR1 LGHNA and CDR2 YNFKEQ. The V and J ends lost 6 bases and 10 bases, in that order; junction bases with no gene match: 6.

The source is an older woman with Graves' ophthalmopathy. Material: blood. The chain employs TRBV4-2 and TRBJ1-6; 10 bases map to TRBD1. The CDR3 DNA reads TGTGCCAGCAGGATGACAGGGGGCGACTCACCCCTCCACTTT. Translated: CASRMTGGDSPLHF.